Listed here is a single T cell receptor (beta chain). V was clipped by 4 bases and J by 1 base; unmatched bases: 4. Per the germline V gene, CDR1 is PRHDT and CDR2 is FYEKMQ (reference sequence). The length of the CDR3 is 16 residues. The method was immunoSEQ multiplex PCR; TCRdb's version includes in-frame clones alone and lacks a portion of them. The sample includes some 13,000 clones, 65% to 85% of them seen just once. These data belong to a study of somatic mutations in cytotoxic T cells in rheumatoid arthritis. The sequencing input was CD8+ T cells sorted from blood. The TCR was taken from an adult with rheumatoid arthritis. The rearrangement joins TRBV13 to TRBJ2-5; 12 bases are shared with TRBD1. The CDR3 loop is CASSSRDRGPQETQYF. CDR3 nucleotides: TGTGCCAGCAGCTCCAGGGACAGGGGGCCCCAAGAGACCCAGTACTTC.